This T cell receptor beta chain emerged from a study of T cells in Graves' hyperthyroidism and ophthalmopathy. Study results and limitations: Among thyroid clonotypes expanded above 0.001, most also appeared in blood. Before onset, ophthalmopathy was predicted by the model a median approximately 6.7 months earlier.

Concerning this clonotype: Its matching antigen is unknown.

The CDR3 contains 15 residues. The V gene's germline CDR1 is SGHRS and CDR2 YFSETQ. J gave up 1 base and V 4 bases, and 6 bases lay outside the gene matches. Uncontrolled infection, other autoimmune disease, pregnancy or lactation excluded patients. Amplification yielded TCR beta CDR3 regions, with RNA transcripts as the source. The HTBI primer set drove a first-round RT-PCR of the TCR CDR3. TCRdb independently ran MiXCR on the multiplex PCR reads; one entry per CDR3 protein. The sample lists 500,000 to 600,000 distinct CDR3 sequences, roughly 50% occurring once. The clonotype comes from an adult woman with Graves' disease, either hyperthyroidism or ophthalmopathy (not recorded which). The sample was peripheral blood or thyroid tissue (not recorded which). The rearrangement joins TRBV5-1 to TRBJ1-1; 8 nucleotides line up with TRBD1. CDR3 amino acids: CASSPTGAGNTEAFF. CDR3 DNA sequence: TGCGCCAGCAGCCCGACAGGGGCCGGGAACACTGAAGCTTTCTTT. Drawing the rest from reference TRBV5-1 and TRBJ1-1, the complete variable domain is KAGVTQTPRYLIKTRGQQVTLSCSPISGHRSVSWYQQTPGQGLQFLFEYFSETQRNKGNFPGRFSGRQFSNSRSEMNVSTLELGDSALYLCASSPTGAGNTEAFFGQGTRLTVV.